This TCR beta chain was captured in a study of blood T cell repertoires in COVID-19 (dated by TCRdb to the early 2020s). About the study as a whole: Collaborator samples came from the United States, Italy and Spain and covered acute and convalescent phases of COVID-19. Deeply sampled blood TCRbeta repertoires from subjects exposed to, actively infected with, or recovered from COVID-19 were included in the dataset. The repertoires were released in a freely available public database intended as a resource for research on the immune response to SARS-CoV-2. Samples were obtained from the ongoing ImmuneRACE study (first 160 participants) and from 950 to 1,500 subjects provided by 6 global collaborators. HLA class I and class II types, where available, came from metadata supplied by the sample provider rather than from assay-based typing. The material from the prospective study consisted of cDNA or gDNA derived from T cells, B-cell-depleted T cells, or PBMCs. Sample metadata almost always included a de-identified subject ID, COVID-19 status, age in years and sex. Results and caveats for the whole study, not just this receptor: The quantity of clinical and demographic metadata differed by source and by participant and was supplied without curation.

In the germline V gene, CDR1 corresponds to MDHEN and CDR2 to SYDVKM. V is reduced by 5 bases and J by 13 bases, leaving a spacing of 15 bases between them. The CDR3 measures 12 amino acids from cysteine to phenylalanine. Only the CDR3 portion is preserved as DNA: 36 bases, with reading frame beginning at the first base. Whole blood was collected in K2EDTA tubes by collaborating institutions according to the institutions' own protocols. For TCRbeta analysis, collaborator samples were shipped as frozen whole blood, as isolated PBMCs, or as DNA extracted from either sample type. TCRbeta CDR3 regions were amplified from genomic DNA using the immunoSEQ Assay, a bias-controlled multiplex PCR. In the original analysis: The number of nucleated cells in each sample was estimated from the amplification of reference gene primers within the assay. To quantify the absolute abundance of each unique TCRbeta CDR3 rearrangement, sequence reads were collapsed and filtered. For each sample, productive Simpson clonality was calculated as the square root of Simpson's diversity index across productive rearrangements. The source is immuneACCESS, and TCRdb retained only in-frame sequences with V and J called. Part of the clones is not carried over; for the studies checked, unresolved V genes explain less than half of this, and the remainder is unexplained. V and J calls and clone size follow that table, whereas D and trimming were derived from the DNA. A total of over 130,000 clones appear in this sample, around 81% of them only once. Of the sample, roughly 7.3% falls within the top ten clones.

Turning to this clone: No antigen is known for it. Per-base quality was not reported, and no clone a single base away is much larger than it.

Material: peripheral blood. The receptor's source is a human donor in a cohort sampled during active COVID-19. The V and J genes are TRBV28 and TRBJ1-5; the D region possibly corresponds to TRBD1 (6 bases align). Here the CDR3 is given as CASSPGQRQQHF. The DNA sequence is given as TGTGCCAGCAGTCCCGGACAGCGACAACAGCATTTT. Reference TRBV28 and TRBJ1-5 genes cover what lies past the CDR3, so the full variable domain is DVKVTQSSRYLVKRTGEKVFLECVQDMDHENMFWYRQDPGLGLRLIYFSYDVKMKEKGDIPEGYSVSREKKERFSLILESASTNQTSMYLCASSPGQRQQHFGDGTRLSIL.